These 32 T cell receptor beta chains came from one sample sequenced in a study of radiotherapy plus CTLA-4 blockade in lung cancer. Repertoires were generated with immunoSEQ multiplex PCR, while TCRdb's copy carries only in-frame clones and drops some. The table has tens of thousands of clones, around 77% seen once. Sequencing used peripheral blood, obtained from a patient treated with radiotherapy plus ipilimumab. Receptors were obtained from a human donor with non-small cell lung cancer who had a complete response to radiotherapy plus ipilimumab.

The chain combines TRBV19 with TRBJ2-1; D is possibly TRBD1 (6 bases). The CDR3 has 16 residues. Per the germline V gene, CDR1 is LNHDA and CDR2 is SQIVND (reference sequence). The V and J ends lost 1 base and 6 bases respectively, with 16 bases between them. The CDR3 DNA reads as TGTGCCAGTAGTATAGGCCGAACAGGGTATGGCAATGAGCAGTTCTTC. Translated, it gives CASSIGRTGYGNEQFF.

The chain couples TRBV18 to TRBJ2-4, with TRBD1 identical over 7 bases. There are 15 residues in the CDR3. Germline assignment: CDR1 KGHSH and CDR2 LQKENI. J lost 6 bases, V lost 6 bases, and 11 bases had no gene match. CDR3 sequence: CASSPVTGVGNIQYF. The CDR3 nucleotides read TGTGCCAGCTCGCCAGTTACAGGGGTGGGAAACATTCAGTACTTC.

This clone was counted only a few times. CDR3 bases: TGTGCCAGCAATTGGCAGGGGGCCGGGGAGCTGTTTTTT. It codes for CASNWQGAGELFF. V is TRBV28 and J is TRBJ2-2; TRBD1 aligns across 7 bases. There are 13 residues in the CDR3. Trimming at V came to 7 bases and at J to 6 bases, leaving 5 bases not matched to a gene. Germline V gene lookup returns CDR1 MDHEN and CDR2 SYDVKM.

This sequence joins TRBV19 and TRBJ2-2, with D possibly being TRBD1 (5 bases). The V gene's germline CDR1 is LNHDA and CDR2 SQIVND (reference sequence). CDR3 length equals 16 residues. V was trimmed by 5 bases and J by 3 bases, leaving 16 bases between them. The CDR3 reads CASSGQGFGDTGELFF. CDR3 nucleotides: TGTGCCAGTAGTGGGCAGGGATTTGGGGACACCGGGGAGCTGTTTTTT.

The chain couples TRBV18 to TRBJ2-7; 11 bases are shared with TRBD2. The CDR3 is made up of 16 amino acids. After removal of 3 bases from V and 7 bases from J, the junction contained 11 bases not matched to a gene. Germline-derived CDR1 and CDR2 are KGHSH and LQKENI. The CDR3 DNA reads TGTGCCAGCTCACCGCGCCTCCTAGCGGGAGGATATGAGCAGTACTTC. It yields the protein CASSPRLLAGGYEQYF.

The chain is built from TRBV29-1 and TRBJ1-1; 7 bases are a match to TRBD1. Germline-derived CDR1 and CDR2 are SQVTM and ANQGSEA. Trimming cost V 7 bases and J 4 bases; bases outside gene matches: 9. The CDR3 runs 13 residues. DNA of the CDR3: TGCAGCGCCTCACAGGGGCGAGGCACTGAAGCTTTCTTT. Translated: CSASQGRGTEAFF.

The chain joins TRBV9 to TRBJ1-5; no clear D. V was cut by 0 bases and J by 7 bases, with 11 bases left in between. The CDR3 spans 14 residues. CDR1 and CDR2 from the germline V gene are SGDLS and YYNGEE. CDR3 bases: TGTGCCAGCAGCGTAGGCGGACTGGGGCAGCCCCAGCATTTT. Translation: CASSVGGLGQPQHF.

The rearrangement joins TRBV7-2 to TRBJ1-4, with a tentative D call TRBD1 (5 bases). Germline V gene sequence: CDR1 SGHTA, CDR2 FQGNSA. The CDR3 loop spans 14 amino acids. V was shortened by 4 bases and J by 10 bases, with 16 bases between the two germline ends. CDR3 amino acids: CASSSPREGRKLFF. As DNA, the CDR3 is TGTGCCAGCAGCTCGCCGAGGGAGGGGCGAAAACTGTTTTTT.

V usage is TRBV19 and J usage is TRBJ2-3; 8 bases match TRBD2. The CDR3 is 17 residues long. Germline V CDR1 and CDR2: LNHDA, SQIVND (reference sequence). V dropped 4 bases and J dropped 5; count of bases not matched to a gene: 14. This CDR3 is CASSTPGVAGTRDTQYF. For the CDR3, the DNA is TGTGCCAGTAGTACCCCAGGGGTAGCGGGGACTCGAGATACGCAGTATTTT.

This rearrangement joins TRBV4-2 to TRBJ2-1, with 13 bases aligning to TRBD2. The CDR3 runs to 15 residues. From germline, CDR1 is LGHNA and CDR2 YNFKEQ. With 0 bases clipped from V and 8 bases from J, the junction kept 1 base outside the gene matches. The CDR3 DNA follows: TGTGCCAGCAGCCAAGAACTAGCGGGAGGGCATGAGCAGTTCTTC. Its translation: CASSQELAGGHEQFF.

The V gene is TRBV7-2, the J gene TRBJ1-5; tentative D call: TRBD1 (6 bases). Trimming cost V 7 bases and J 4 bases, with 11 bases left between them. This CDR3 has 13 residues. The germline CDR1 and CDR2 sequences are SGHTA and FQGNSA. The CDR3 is CASNRGGNQPQHF. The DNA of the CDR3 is TGTGCCAGCAATCGAGGGGGAAATCAGCCCCAGCATTTT.

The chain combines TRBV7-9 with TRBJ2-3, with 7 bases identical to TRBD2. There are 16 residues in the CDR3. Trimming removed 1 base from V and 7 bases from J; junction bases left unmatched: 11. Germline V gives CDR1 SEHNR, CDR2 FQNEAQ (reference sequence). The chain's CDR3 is CASSLDSAGDRNTQYF. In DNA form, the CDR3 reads TGTGCCAGCAGCTTAGACTCGGCGGGGGATCGCAATACGCAGTATTTT.

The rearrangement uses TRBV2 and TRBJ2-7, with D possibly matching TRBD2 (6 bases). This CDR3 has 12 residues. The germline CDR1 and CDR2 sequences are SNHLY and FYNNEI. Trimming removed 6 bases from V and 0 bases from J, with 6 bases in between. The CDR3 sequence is CASRRGSYEQYF. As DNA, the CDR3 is TGTGCCAGCAGGCGGGGCTCCTACGAGCAGTACTTC.

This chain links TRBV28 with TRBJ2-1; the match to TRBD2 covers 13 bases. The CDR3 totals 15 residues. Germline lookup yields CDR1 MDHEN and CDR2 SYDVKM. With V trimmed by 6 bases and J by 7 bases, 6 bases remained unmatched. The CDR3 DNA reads TGTGCCAGCAGCCCCGGGACTAGCGGGAAGAATGAGCAGTTCTTC. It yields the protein CASSPGTSGKNEQFF.

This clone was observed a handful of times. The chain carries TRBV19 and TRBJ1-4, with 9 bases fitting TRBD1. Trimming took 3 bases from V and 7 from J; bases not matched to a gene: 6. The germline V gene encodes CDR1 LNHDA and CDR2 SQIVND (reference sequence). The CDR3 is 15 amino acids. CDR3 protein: CASSIVGTGREKLFF. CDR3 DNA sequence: TGTGCCAGTAGTATCGTCGGGACAGGGCGTGAAAAACTGTTTTTT. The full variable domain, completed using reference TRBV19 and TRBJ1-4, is DGGITQSPKYLFRKEGQNVTLSCEQNLNHDAMYWYRQDPGQGLRLIYYSQIVNDFQKGDIAEGYSVSREKKESFPLTVTSAQKNPTAFYLCASSIVGTGREKLFFGSGTQLSVL.

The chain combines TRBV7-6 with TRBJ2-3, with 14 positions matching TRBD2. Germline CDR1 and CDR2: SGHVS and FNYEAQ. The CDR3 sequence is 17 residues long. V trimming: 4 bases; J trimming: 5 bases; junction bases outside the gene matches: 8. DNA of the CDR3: TGTGCCAGCAGCTCAGGGACTAGCGGGAGTGCCGGAGATACGCAGTATTTT. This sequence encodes CASSSGTSGSAGDTQYF. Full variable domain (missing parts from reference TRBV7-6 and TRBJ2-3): GAGVSQSPRYKVTKRGQDVALRCDPISGHVSLYWYRQALGQGPEFLTYFNYEAQQDKSGLPNDRFSAERPEGSISTLTIQRTEQRDSAMYRCASSSGTSGSAGDTQYFGPGTRLTVL.

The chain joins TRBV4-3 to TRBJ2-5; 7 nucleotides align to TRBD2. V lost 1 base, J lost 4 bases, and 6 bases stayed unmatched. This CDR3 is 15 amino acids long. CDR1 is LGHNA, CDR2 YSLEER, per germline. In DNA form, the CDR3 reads TGCGCCAGCAGCCAAGGAGGGACTAAGTCAGAGACCCAGTACTTC. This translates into CASSQGGTKSETQYF.

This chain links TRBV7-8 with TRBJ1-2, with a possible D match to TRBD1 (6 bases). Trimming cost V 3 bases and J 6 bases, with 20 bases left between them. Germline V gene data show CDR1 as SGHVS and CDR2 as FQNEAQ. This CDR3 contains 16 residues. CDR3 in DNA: TGTGCCAGCAGCTTGGCCAACAGGGTTAGTTTGCATGGCTACACCTTC. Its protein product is CASSLANRVSLHGYTF.

The CDR3 DNA reads TGTGCCAGCTCACCACCTAGTTCGCGACAGGGGGATGGCTACACCTTC. It is translated as CASSPPSSRQGDGYTF. V and J are TRBV18 and TRBJ1-2; the match to TRBD1 covers 9 bases. CDR1 and CDR2 from the germline V gene are KGHSH and LQKENI. Losses at the gene ends were 0 bases for V and 6 bases for J; bases not matched to a gene: 8. The length of the CDR3 is 16 residues.

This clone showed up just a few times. The CDR3 DNA reads TGTGCCAGCAAGTACACGGACAGTTACTACGAGCAGTACTTC. Translating gives CASKYTDSYYEQYF. The chain has TRBV6-5 and TRBJ2-7, with D possibly matching TRBD1 (6 bases). The CDR3 runs 14 residues. V was clipped by 7 bases and J by 3 bases, with 16 bases between them. Germline CDR1 MNHEY, CDR2 SVGAGI.

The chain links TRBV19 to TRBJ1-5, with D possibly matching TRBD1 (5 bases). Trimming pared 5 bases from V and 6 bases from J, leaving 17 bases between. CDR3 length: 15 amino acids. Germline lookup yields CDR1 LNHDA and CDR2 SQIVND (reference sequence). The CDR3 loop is CASSAGGGEVQPQHF. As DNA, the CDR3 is TGTGCCAGTAGTGCGGGGGGAGGTGAGGTTCAGCCCCAGCATTTT.

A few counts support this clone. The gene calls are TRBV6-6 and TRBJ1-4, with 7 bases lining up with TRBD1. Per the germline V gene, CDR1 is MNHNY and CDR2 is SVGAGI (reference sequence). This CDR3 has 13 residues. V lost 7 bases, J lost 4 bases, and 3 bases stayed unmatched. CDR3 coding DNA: TGTGCCAGCACGGGACAGCATAATGAAAAACTGTTTTTT. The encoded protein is CASTGQHNEKLFF.

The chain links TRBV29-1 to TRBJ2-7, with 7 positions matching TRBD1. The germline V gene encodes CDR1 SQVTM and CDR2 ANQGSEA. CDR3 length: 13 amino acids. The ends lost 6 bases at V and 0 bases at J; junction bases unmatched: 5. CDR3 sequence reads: CSVRTGYSYEQYF. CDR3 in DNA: TGCAGCGTCCGGACAGGCTACTCCTACGAGCAGTACTTC.

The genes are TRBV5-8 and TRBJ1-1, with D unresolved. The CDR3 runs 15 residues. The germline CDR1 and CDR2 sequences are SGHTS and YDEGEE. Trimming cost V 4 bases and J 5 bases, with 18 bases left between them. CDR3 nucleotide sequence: TGTGCCAGCAGCAAACCCCGAAGTTCAGGAACTGAAGCTTTCTTT. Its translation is CASSKPRSSGTEAFF.

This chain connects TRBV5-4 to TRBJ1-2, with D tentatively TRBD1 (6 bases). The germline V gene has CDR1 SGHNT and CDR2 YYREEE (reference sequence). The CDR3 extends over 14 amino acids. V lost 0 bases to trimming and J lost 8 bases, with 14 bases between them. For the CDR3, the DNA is TGTGCCAGCAGCTTGGCGACAGGCCAGCGGGGCTACACCTTC. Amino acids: CASSLATGQRGYTF.

The DNA for the CDR3 is TGTGCCAGCAGTTATGACAGACCGGTGTCGGGAGATACGCAGTATTTT. It specifies CASSYDRPVSGDTQYF. The V gene is TRBV6-5, the J gene TRBJ2-3; possible D gene TRBD1, 5 bases. V dropped 3 bases and J dropped 5 bases, with 18 bases sitting between them. The germline V gene encodes CDR1 MNHEY and CDR2 SVGAGI. There are 16 residues in the CDR3.

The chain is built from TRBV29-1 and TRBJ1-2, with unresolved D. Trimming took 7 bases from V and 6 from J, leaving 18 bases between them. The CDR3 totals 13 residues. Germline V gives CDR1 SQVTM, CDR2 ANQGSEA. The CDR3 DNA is TGCAGCGCCGATCGCGGGAGTGGTAATGGCTACACCTTC. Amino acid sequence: CSADRGSGNGYTF.

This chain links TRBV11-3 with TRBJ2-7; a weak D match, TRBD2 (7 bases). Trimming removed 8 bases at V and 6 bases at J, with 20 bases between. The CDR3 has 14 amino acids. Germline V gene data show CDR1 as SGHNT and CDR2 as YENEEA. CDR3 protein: CASSRGRASGEQYF. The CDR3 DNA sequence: TGTGCCAGCTCGAGGGGGAGGGCCTCAGGCGAGCAGTACTTC.

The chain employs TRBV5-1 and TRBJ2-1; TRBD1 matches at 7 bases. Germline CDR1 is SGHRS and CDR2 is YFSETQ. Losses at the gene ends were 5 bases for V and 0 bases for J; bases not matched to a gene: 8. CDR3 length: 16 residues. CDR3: CASRGTDESSYNEQFF. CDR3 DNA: TGCGCCAGCAGGGGGACAGACGAGAGCTCCTACAATGAGCAGTTCTTC.

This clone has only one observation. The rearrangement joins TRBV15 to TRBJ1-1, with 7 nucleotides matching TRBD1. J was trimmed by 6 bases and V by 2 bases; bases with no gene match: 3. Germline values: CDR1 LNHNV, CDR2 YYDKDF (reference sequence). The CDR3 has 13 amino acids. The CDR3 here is CATSRTGDPEAFF. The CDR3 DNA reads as TGTGCCACCAGCAGAACAGGGGACCCTGAAGCTTTCTTT.

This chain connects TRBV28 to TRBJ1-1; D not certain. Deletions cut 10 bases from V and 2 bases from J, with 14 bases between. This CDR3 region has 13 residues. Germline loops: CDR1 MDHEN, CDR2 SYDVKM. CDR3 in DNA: TGTGCCACCCACCCTGGAGATAACACTGAAGCTTTCTTT. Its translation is CATHPGDNTEAFF.

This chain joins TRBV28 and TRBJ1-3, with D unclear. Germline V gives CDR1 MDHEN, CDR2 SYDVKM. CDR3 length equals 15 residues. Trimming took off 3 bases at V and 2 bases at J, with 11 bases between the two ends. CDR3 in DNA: TGTGCCAGCAGTTTCGGCGGATACCCTGGAAACACCATATATTTT. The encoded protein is CASSFGGYPGNTIYF. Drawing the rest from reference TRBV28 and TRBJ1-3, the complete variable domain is DVKVTQSSRYLVKRTGEKVFLECVQDMDHENMFWYRQDPGLGLRLIYFSYDVKMKEKGDIPEGYSVSREKKERFSLILESASTNQTSMYLCASSFGGYPGNTIYFGEGSWLTVV.